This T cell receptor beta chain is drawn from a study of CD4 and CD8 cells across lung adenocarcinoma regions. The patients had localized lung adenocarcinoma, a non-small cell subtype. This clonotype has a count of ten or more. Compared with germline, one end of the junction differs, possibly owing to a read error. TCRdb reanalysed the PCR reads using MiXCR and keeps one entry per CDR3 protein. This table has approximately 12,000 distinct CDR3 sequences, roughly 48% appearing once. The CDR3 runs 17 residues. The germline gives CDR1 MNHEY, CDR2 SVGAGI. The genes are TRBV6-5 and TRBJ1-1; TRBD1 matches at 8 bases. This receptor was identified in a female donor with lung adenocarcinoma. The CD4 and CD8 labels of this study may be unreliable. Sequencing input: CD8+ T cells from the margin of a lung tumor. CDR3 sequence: CASSYSSLGQVKTEAFF. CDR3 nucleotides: TGTGCCAGCAGTTACTCGAGCCTGGGACAGGTGAAGACTGAAGCTTTCTTT.